This is a list of T cell receptor beta chains from one sample in a study of T cells after yellow fever vaccination. Each CDR3 protein is one row after TCRdb ran MiXCR on the 5' RACE reads. The sample has 200,000 to 300,000 distinct CDR3 sequences, roughly 6.8% seen once. Here the sequenced sample was CD4+ T cells sorted from PBMCs, taken on the day of the yellow fever booster vaccination. These receptor sequences come from a man aged 25 to 45 who received the YFV17D yellow fever vaccine. Both conserved end residues are part of each CDR3. D genes are given only for firm matches. Rows may omit the clone size; those that give it use once, few, many or a size class.

d_call j_call v_call clone_size cdr3_nt cdr3_aa
NA TRBJ2-1 TRBV12-3/TRBV12-4 many TGTGCCAGCAGTCCCGGCTCCAATGAGCAGTTCTTC CASSPGSNEQFF
NA TRBJ2-3 TRBV5-1 many TGCGCCAGCAGCTTGGAGTTTAACACAGATACGCAGTATTTT CASSLEFNTDTQYF
NA TRBJ1-4 TRBV10-3 few TGTGCCAGCAAAAAGGGGATGGACTATGAAAAACTGTTTTTT CASKKGMDYEKLFF
NA TRBJ2-1 TRBV6-2/TRBV6-3 few TGTGCCAGCAGTTACCACCAGGGGAACTTCAATGAGCAGTTCTTC CASSYHQGNFNEQFF
TRBD2 TRBJ2-3 TRBV9 NA TGTGCCAGCGGCCGGGGGTTAGCGGGAGATCCAGATACGCAGTATTTT CASGRGLAGDPDTQYF
TRBD2 TRBJ2-1 TRBV5-1 NA TGCGCCAGCAGCCCCGGACATTTCCCGGGACTAGCGGGAGCAAATGAGCAGTTCTTC CASSPGHFPGLAGANEQFF
NA TRBJ2-1 TRBV4-2 few TGTGCCAGCAGCCAATTGGCGAGCTCCTACAATGAGCAGTTCTTC CASSQLASSYNEQFF
TRBD2 TRBJ2-2 TRBV4-3 many TGCGCCAGCAGCCAACAGACTAGCGGGAGTCCCGGGGAGCTGTTTTTT CASSQQTSGSPGELFF
NA TRBJ2-2 TRBV19 many TGTGCCACCAACAACCAGCGGTCCTACACCGGGGAGCTGTTTTTT CATNNQRSYTGELFF
NA TRBJ2-7 TRBV6-2/TRBV6-3 few TGTGCCAGCAGTCATTTACACGAGCAGTACTTC CASSHLHEQYF
NA TRBJ2-2 TRBV6-5 many TGTGCCAGCAGTTACACGTATCGACAGAACGGGGAGCTGTTTTTT CASSYTYRQNGELFF
TRBD2 TRBJ2-5 TRBV7-2 NA TGTGCCAGCAGCTTAGTGGGCGGGAGAGTCGAGACCCAGTACTTC CASSLVGGRVETQYF
TRBD1 TRBJ1-5 TRBV9 few TGTGCCAGCAGCCCCCGGACAGGGGAGCCCCAGCATTTT CASSPRTGEPQHF
NA TRBJ1-2 TRBV10-3 few TGTGCCATATGGGGTGATAACTATGGCTACACCTTC CAIWGDNYGYTF